These T cell receptor beta chains were read from a single sample in a study of blood T cell repertoires in COVID-19. Generated by immunoSEQ multiplex PCR, the TCRdb table keeps only in-frame clones and is missing some. The top ten hold roughly a tenth of the sample, which has approximately 96,000 clones, over 70% seen once. Specimen: peripheral blood. These receptors were obtained from an elderly woman with acute or convalescent COVID-19. The CDR3 runs from the conserved cysteine through the conserved F or W. Fields, in order: J gene, D gene, clone size, V gene, CDR3 protein, CDR3 DNA. The D gene is left open where the match is weak. The size entry is marked missing in some rows and otherwise reads once, few, many or a size class.

TRBJ1-2 TRBD1 NA TRBV27 CASRGQFRDGYTF TGTGCCAGCAGGGGACAGTTTCGGGATGGCTACACCTTC
TRBJ1-6 NA NA TRBV2 CASSVEQGNSPLHF TGTGCCAGCAGTGTGGAGCAGGGTAATTCACCCCTCCACTTT
TRBJ1-2 TRBD1 once TRBV19 CASSPATGTGYGYTF TGTGCCAGTAGCCCCGCCACCGGGACAGGGTATGGCTACACCTTC
TRBJ2-5 TRBD1 NA TRBV5-1 CASSSGLRGQGGETQYF TGCGCCAGCAGCTCTGGCCTTAGGGGACAGGGAGGGGAGACCCAGTACTTC
TRBJ1-6 NA NA TRBV3-1/TRBV3-2 CASSQVQGLSGSPLHF TGTGCCAGCAGCCAAGTTCAGGGCCTTAGTGGTTCACCCCTCCACTTT
TRBJ2-3 TRBD1 NA TRBV10-3 CAISRGGLSSTDTQYF TGTGCCATCAGTCGAGGGGGCCTATCTAGCACAGATACGCAGTATTTT
TRBJ1-2 TRBD1 NA TRBV24-1 CATSGGTAGYTF TGTGCCACCAGTGGGGGGACAGCGGGCTACACCTTC
TRBJ2-1 TRBD2 NA TRBV4-2 CASSQDGLAGENEQFF TGTGCCAGCAGCCAAGATGGGCTAGCGGGGGAGAATGAGCAGTTCTTC
TRBJ1-6 NA NA TRBV18 CASSPLQSPDSPLHF TGTGCCAGCTCACCATTACAGAGTCCTGATTCACCCCTCCACTTT
TRBJ2-3 TRBD1 NA TRBV5-6 CASSPVGQGTDTQYF TGTGCCAGCAGCCCCGTAGGACAGGGCACAGATACGCAGTATTTT
TRBJ2-3 NA NA TRBV5-1 CASSSGEGTDTQYF TGCGCCAGCAGTTCAGGGGAAGGCACAGATACGCAGTATTTT
TRBJ2-2 TRBD1 NA TRBV6-2/TRBV6-3 CASSDRVRLAGELFF TGTGCCAGCAGTGACAGGGTCCGTTTAGCCGGGGAGCTGTTTTTT
TRBJ2-2 TRBD1 once TRBV19 CASMQGQHTGELFF TGTGCCAGCATGCAGGGACAGCACACCGGGGAGCTGTTTTTT
TRBJ1-6 TRBD1 few TRBV12-3/TRBV12-4 CASSSRQGTPLHF TGTGCCAGCAGTTCCAGACAGGGAACACCCCTCCACTTT
TRBJ1-6 TRBD1 NA TRBV19 CASSTGQGYSPLHF TGTGCCAGTAGTACAGGACAGGGGTACTCACCCCTCCACTTT
TRBJ2-1 TRBD2 NA TRBV5-1 CASSPSLAGRKGEQFF TGCGCCAGCAGCCCCTCACTAGCGGGGCGGAAGGGGGAGCAGTTCTTC
TRBJ1-2 TRBD1 NA TRBV19 CASSTQGATGYTF TGTGCCAGTAGCACCCAGGGGGCAACGGGCTACACCTTC
TRBJ1-1 NA NA TRBV28 CASSLGGGTEAFF TGTGCCAGCAGTTTGGGGGGGGGCACTGAAGCTTTCTTT
TRBJ2-5 TRBD1 NA TRBV9 CASSRDREWETQYF TGTGCCAGCAGCCGGGACAGGGAATGGGAGACCCAGTACTTC
TRBJ1-1 NA NA TRBV7-7 CASSPWAGMNTEAFF TGTGCCAGCAGCCCCTGGGCAGGGATGAACACTGAAGCTTTCTTT
TRBJ2-5 NA NA TRBV28 CASSLTSQETQYF TGTGCCAGCAGTTTAACTTCTCAAGAGACCCAGTACTTC
TRBJ2-3 NA NA TRBV7-2 CASSSGRGADTQYF TGTGCCAGCAGCTCCGGCAGGGGGGCGGATACGCAGTATTTT
TRBJ1-2 NA NA TRBV10-2 CASSDWQGKGYTF TGCGCCAGCAGTGACTGGCAGGGGAAAGGCTACACCTTC
TRBJ1-2 NA NA TRBV28 CASSFGQPASGYTF TGTGCCAGCAGTTTCGGACAGCCGGCGTCTGGCTACACCTTC
TRBJ1-1 NA NA TRBV2 CASSEAIRGAGAFF TGTGCCAGCAGTGAAGCGATTCGGGGGGCAGGAGCTTTCTTT
TRBJ1-5 TRBD1 few TRBV5-4 CASSYGPGQDVSNQPQHF TGTGCCAGCAGCTATGGGCCGGGACAGGATGTGAGCAATCAGCCCCAGCATTTT
TRBJ2-1 TRBD2 NA TRBV28 CASSSASGGLRKQFF TGTGCCAGCAGTTCAGCCAGCGGGGGTCTCAGAAAGCAGTTCTTC
TRBJ2-3 NA NA TRBV13 CASSPRTDTQYF TGTGCCAGCAGCCCTCGCACAGATACGCAGTATTTT
TRBJ1-2 TRBD1 NA TRBV28 CASSGSTGVYGYTF TGTGCCAGCAGTGGTTCCACAGGGGTTTATGGCTACACCTTC
TRBJ1-6 NA NA TRBV5-4 CASSPDIRQYNSPLHF TGTGCCAGCAGCCCCGACATTAGACAGTATAATTCACCCCTCCACTTT
TRBJ1-5 NA NA TRBV3-1/TRBV3-2 CASSSTTPTSNQPQHF TGTGCCAGCAGCTCCACCACCCCTACGAGCAATCAGCCCCAGCATTTT
TRBJ2-1 TRBD1 NA TRBV7-6 CASSQGTGPYNEQFF TGTGCCAGCAGCCAAGGGACAGGGCCCTACAATGAGCAGTTCTTC
TRBJ1-4 TRBD1 NA TRBV9 CASSVGTGSFEKLFF TGTGCCAGCAGCGTAGGGACAGGGTCCTTTGAAAAACTGTTTTTT
TRBJ1-2 TRBD1 few TRBV5-8 CASRYGTGSSGYTF TGTGCCAGCAGATATGGGACAGGGTCGAGCGGCTACACCTTC
TRBJ1-1 TRBD1 NA TRBV28 CASSSGQGQNTEAFF TGTGCCAGCAGTTCAGGACAGGGGCAGAACACTGAAGCTTTCTTT
TRBJ2-4 TRBD1 NA TRBV6-2/TRBV6-3 CASSQGDRAAKNIQYF TGTGCCAGCAGCCAGGGGGACAGGGCGGCCAAAAACATTCAGTACTTC
TRBJ2-7 NA NA TRBV11-2 CASSLEPATGNLEQYF TGTGCCAGCAGCTTAGAGCCCGCCACGGGGAATCTCGAGCAGTACTTC
TRBJ1-2 TRBD1 few TRBV6-5 CASSYTENRQGGGYTF TGTGCCAGCAGTTACACCGAAAACCGACAGGGAGGCGGCTACACCTTC
TRBJ2-5 NA NA TRBV19 CASSRGNGQETQYF TGTGCCAGCTCACGAGGGAACGGACAAGAGACCCAGTACTTC
TRBJ1-3 TRBD1 NA TRBV10-3 CAIGGDSRSSGNTIYF TGTGCCATCGGAGGGGACAGCCGGAGCTCTGGAAACACCATATATTTT
TRBJ2-2 NA once TRBV9 CASSVTRGGDTGELFF TGTGCCAGCAGCGTAACCAGGGGAGGGGACACCGGGGAGCTGTTTTTT
TRBJ2-3 NA NA TRBV29-1 CSVAPGGTSTDTQYF TGCAGCGTCGCGCCCGGAGGGACCTCCACAGATACGCAGTATTTT
TRBJ1-3 NA NA TRBV3-1/TRBV3-2 CASSPGNGNTIYF TGTGCCAGCAGCCCGGGAAACGGAAACACCATATATTTT
TRBJ1-2 TRBD1 NA TRBV6-5 CASYNRDRGGIGYTF TGTGCCAGCTACAACCGGGACAGGGGGGGTATTGGCTACACCTTC
TRBJ1-5 TRBD1 NA TRBV24-1 CATSDPGQGPNQPQHF TGTGCCACCAGTGACCCCGGACAGGGGCCCAATCAGCCCCAGCATTTT
TRBJ1-5 NA NA TRBV6-2/TRBV6-3 CASSYGGGSGNQPQHF TGTGCCAGCAGTTACGGGGGAGGTTCTGGCAATCAGCCCCAGCATTTT
TRBJ1-5 NA once TRBV2 CASSGLRQEQPQHF TGTGCCAGCAGTGGCCTGAGACAGGAACAGCCCCAGCATTTT
TRBJ2-3 NA NA TRBV5-8 CASSLIVSSPGTVRDTQYF TGTGCCAGCAGCTTGATCGTGTCGTCACCGGGGACTGTCCGAGATACGCAGTATTTT
TRBJ1-1 NA once TRBV18 CASSPLAENTEAFF TGTGCCAGCTCACCACTGGCTGAAAACACTGAAGCTTTCTTT
TRBJ1-5 TRBD1 NA TRBV6-2/TRBV6-3 CASSRDREKTHYLYGQHF TGTGCCAGCAGCCGGGACAGGGAAAAAACGCACTACCTCTATGGTCAGCATTTT
TRBJ2-5 NA NA TRBV7-2 CASSLGAGQETQYF TGTGCCAGCAGCTTAGGGGCAGGACAAGAGACCCAGTACTTC
TRBJ2-1 NA once TRBV2 CASSTQGGAYNEQFF TGTGCCAGCAGTACACAGGGAGGGGCCTACAATGAGCAGTTCTTC
TRBJ2-5 TRBD2 NA TRBV11-3 CASSLGTSGGVQETQYF TGTGCCAGCAGCCTCGGGACTAGCGGGGGGGTCCAAGAGACCCAGTACTTC
TRBJ1-4 NA few TRBV6-5 CASSYSRQGSEKLFF TGTGCCAGCAGTTATAGCAGGCAGGGAAGTGAAAAACTGTTTTTT